One sample yielded the 26 T cell receptor beta chains listed below, sequenced in a study of beta chain features in type 1 diabetes. Expressed TCRB transcripts got sequenced, as all isolated RNA was reverse transcribed. The data were produced by immunoSEQ multiplex PCR, yet TCRdb's version contains in-frame clones alone and is incomplete. The sample lists hundreds of thousands of clones; roughly a sixth were seen once. The source material was naive CD4+ T cells from blood. These receptors came from a woman between 18 and 30 years old in good health.

This CDR3 reads CASSLVGTSWRETQYF. The CDR3, as DNA: TGTGCCAGCAGCTTAGTCGGGACTAGCTGGAGGGAGACCCAGTACTTC. The chain has TRBV7-8 and TRBJ2-5, with TRBD2 identical over 9 bases. Trimming took 1 base from V and 5 from J; bases not matched to a gene: 8. The CDR3 contains 16 residues. CDR1 SGHVS and CDR2 FQNEAQ come from the germline V gene.

This clone was found a few times. The rearrangement links TRBV28 to TRBJ1-2; the match to TRBD1 covers 7 bases. The CDR3 consists of 15 residues. Germline V CDR1 and CDR2: MDHEN, SYDVKM. Trimming at V came to 2 bases and at J to 4 bases, leaving 7 bases not matched to a gene. CDR3 bases: TGTGCCAGCAGTTTACTGGACAGGACTGGCTATGGCTACACCTTC. Protein product: CASSLLDRTGYGYTF.

This clone occurred a few times. The chain carries TRBV7-2 and TRBJ1-5, with 8 bases matching TRBD1. The trim removed 5 bases at V and 7 bases at J, leaving 10 bases unmatched. Germline values: CDR1 SGHTA, CDR2 FQGNSA. This CDR3 has 15 residues. In DNA, the CDR3 is TGTGCCAGCAGCCTAGGACAGGGCTCGTGGCAGCCCCAGCATTTT. It encodes CASSLGQGSWQPQHF.

This clone has just one count. This chain joins TRBV19 and TRBJ2-7; D may match TRBD1 or TRBD2 (5 bases each). The CDR3 runs to 15 residues. CDR1 LNHDA and CDR2 SQIVND come from the germline V gene (reference sequence). The V end was cut by 6 bases, the J end by 3 bases, with 18 bases between. This chain's CDR3 is CASRRSGTDNYEQYF. CDR3 coding DNA: TGTGCCAGTAGGCGATCCGGGACGGATAACTACGAGCAGTACTTC.

This clone was found a few times. V and J are TRBV5-1 and TRBJ2-2, with 9 positions matching TRBD1. Germline-derived CDR1 and CDR2 are SGHRS and YFSETQ. CDR3 size: 16 residues. The junction had 5 bases not matched to a gene; V was cut back by 3 bases and J by 2 bases. The CDR3 bases are TGCGCCAGCAGCTGGGGACAGGGACCTAACACCGGGGAGCTGTTTTTT. This translates into CASSWGQGPNTGELFF. The full variable domain, with the rest looked up from reference TRBV5-1 and TRBJ2-2, is KAGVTQTPRYLIKTRGQQVTLSCSPISGHRSVSWYQQTPGQGLQFLFEYFSETQRNKGNFPGRFSGRQFSNSRSEMNVSTLELGDSALYLCASSWGQGPNTGELFFGEGSRLTVL.

The chain uses TRBV14 and TRBJ2-1; the match to TRBD2 covers 8 bases. The CDR3 is 16 amino acids. Per germline, CDR1 SGHDN and CDR2 FVKESK. With V trimmed by 5 bases and J by 10 bases, 16 bases remained unmatched. The CDR3 DNA reads as TGTGCCAGCAGCACCCACTTCGCGGGAGGCCCCACCGAGCAGTTCTTC. Translated: CASSTHFAGGPTEQFF.

The V and J genes are TRBV4-1 and TRBJ2-3; 9 positions agree with TRBD2. Germline V gives CDR1 MGHRA, CDR2 YSYEKL. The CDR3 runs 19 residues. The junction had 15 bases not matched to a gene; V was cut back by 4 bases and J by 1 base. The chain's CDR3 is CASSPHLYPLAGGTDTQYF. Written as DNA, the CDR3 is TGCGCCAGCAGCCCGCACCTATATCCCTTAGCGGGAGGCACAGATACGCAGTATTTT.

Only a few counts were recorded for this clone. J is TRBJ2-7 and V is TRBV5-5, with TRBD2 as a possible D gene (5 bases). The CDR3 is 13 residues long. Germline CDR1 is SGHKS and CDR2 is YYEKEE (reference sequence). V was trimmed by 4 bases and J by 7 bases, leaving 15 bases between them. The CDR3 spells CASSEGRLGEQYF. The CDR3 DNA follows: TGTGCCAGCAGCGAGGGAAGGCTCGGGGAGCAGTACTTC.

V usage is TRBV5-1 and J usage is TRBJ2-7; TRBD2 is a possible D gene (6 bases). V was pared by 4 bases and J by 0 bases, with 11 bases between. This CDR3 comprises 14 residues. The germline CDR1 and CDR2 sequences are SGHRS and YFSETQ. The DNA of the CDR3 is TGCGCCAGCAGCCATGACGGGAGCTCCTACGAGCAGTACTTC. Its translation: CASSHDGSSYEQYF.

The chain uses TRBV10-3 and TRBJ1-5, with 11 bases aligning to TRBD1. The CDR3 has 16 amino acids. Trimming removed 10 bases from V and 3 bases from J; junction bases left unmatched: 11. In germline, CDR1 is ENHRY, CDR2 SYGVKD. This CDR3 is CATGTGGVRINQPQHF. The CDR3 DNA is TGTGCCACAGGGACAGGGGGGGTCCGAATCAATCAGCCCCAGCATTTT.

The table lists this clone with a few counts. The CDR3 here is CASSRGTPAEQYF. In nucleotides, the CDR3 is TGTGCCAGCAGCAGGGGAACCCCCGCCGAGCAGTACTTC. The chain joins TRBV11-1 to TRBJ2-7; possible D gene TRBD1, 5 bases. This CDR3 comprises 13 residues. The germline V and J ends were trimmed by 5 bases and 6 bases, with 14 bases remaining between them. The germline CDR1 and CDR2 sequences are SGHAT and FQDESV (reference sequence).

The gene calls are TRBV5-4 and TRBJ2-5, with unresolved D. Germline lookup yields CDR1 SGHNT and CDR2 YYREEE (reference sequence). The V end lost 2 bases, the J end lost 4 bases, and 6 bases lay between the germline ends. The CDR3 sequence is 12 residues long. The DNA for the CDR3 is TGTGCCAGCAGCTTTCCGGCAGAGACCCAGTACTTC. Translation gives CASSFPAETQYF. The whole variable domain, filled in from reference TRBV5-4 and TRBJ2-5, reads ETGVTQSPTHLIKTRGQQVTLRCSSQSGHNTVSWYQQALGQGPQFIFQYYREEENGRGNFPPRFSGLQFPNYSSELNVNALELDDSALYLCASSFPAETQYFGPGTRLLVL.

This sequence joins TRBV18 and TRBJ2-7; TRBD2 matches at 11 bases. Germline values: CDR1 KGHSH, CDR2 LQKENI. The CDR3 extends over 16 amino acids. Trimming at V came to 3 bases and at J to 3 bases, leaving 7 bases not matched to a gene. The CDR3 spells CASSPTQGLAGYEQYF. Here the CDR3 DNA reads TGTGCCAGCTCACCTACTCAAGGACTAGCGGGCTACGAGCAGTACTTC.

There are a few counts of this clone. The V call is TRBV28, the J call TRBJ2-3, with D hard to call. The V gene's germline CDR1 is MDHEN and CDR2 SYDVKM. V shed 3 bases and J shed 4 bases, with 20 bases lying between them. CDR3 length equals 17 residues. The CDR3 nucleotides are TGTGCCAGCAGTTTTCCCCTAGACTCTCTTCAAGCAGATACGCAGTATTTT. Amino acid sequence: CASSFPLDSLQADTQYF.

The rearrangement uses TRBV7-2 and TRBJ1-1; TRBD1 agrees at 7 bases. Germline V gene data show CDR1 as SGHTA and CDR2 as FQGNSA. The CDR3 loop spans 14 amino acids. The V segment lost 3 bases and the J segment 7 bases; nucleotides outside the gene matches: 8. The CDR3 here is CASSFGQATSEAFF. The DNA for the CDR3 is TGTGCCAGCAGCTTCGGACAGGCCACGAGTGAAGCTTTCTTT.

A few counts support this clone. Here the CDR3 reads CATSRGTATGEKHEQYF. The CDR3 DNA reads TGTGCCACCAGCAGAGGAACCGCGACAGGGGAGAAACATGAGCAGTACTTC. This chain connects TRBV15 to TRBJ2-5; 8 positions match TRBD1. There are 17 residues in the CDR3. In germline, CDR1 is LNHNV, CDR2 YYDKDF (reference sequence). The ends lost 1 base at V and 11 bases at J; junction bases unmatched: 18.

This clone was observed a handful of times. The V and J genes are TRBV7-2 and TRBJ2-7, with 7 nucleotides matching TRBD1. Germline-derived CDR1 and CDR2 are SGHTA and FQGNSA. This CDR3 contains 16 residues. After removal of 1 base from V and 0 bases from J, the junction contained 6 bases not matched to a gene. The CDR3, as DNA: TGTGCCAGCAGCTTAGTTGCGACAGGGAGCTCCTACGAGCAGTACTTC. The encoded protein is CASSLVATGSSYEQYF.

The chain joins TRBV28 to TRBJ2-3; D call uncertain. The CDR3 contains 14 residues. Germline lookup yields CDR1 MDHEN and CDR2 SYDVKM. The ends were cut back, 4 bases at V and 0 bases at J, with 8 bases in the middle. In nucleotides, the CDR3 is TGTGCCAGCAGTTCTGCCCTTAGCACAGATACGCAGTATTTT. Encoded protein: CASSSALSTDTQYF.

In DNA, the CDR3 is TGCAGCGTTGGCCCCAGGTGGGGGACTAGCGGGAGGCGGAGCACAGATACGCAGTATTTT. Residues: CSVGPRWGTSGRRSTDTQYF. V usage is TRBV29-1 and J usage is TRBJ2-3; 15 bases map to TRBD2. Per germline, CDR1 SQVTM and CDR2 ANQGSEA. The CDR3 is 20 amino acids. The V segment lost 4 bases and the J segment 0 bases; nucleotides outside the gene matches: 14.

This clone was observed a handful of times. The CDR3 sequence is CASSGGLAGVGEQYF. The DNA for the CDR3 is TGTGCCAGCAGCGGGGGACTAGCGGGAGTAGGCGAGCAGTACTTC. V gene TRBV5-4 combines with J gene TRBJ2-7; 14 positions match TRBD2. This CDR3 region has 15 residues. The V gene end was trimmed by 4 bases and the J gene end by 6 bases; junction bases not matched to a gene: 6. Per germline, CDR1 SGHNT and CDR2 YYREEE (reference sequence).

There are a few counts of this clone. The sample carries other DNA sequences with the same CDR3. Here the CDR3 reads CASSQSGEETQYF. CDR3 in DNA: TGCGCCAGCAGCCAAAGCGGAGAAGAGACCCAGTACTTC. The J gene is TRBJ2-5, the V gene TRBV5-1; the D gene is possibly TRBD2 (5 bases). Trimming pared 4 bases from V and 3 bases from J, leaving 10 bases between. The germline CDR1 and CDR2 sequences are SGHRS and YFSETQ. This CDR3 is 13 amino acids long.

V usage is TRBV19 and J usage is TRBJ2-5; D is uncertain. This CDR3 has 13 amino acids. Per the germline V gene, CDR1 is LNHDA and CDR2 is SQIVND (reference sequence). Trimming shortened V by 3 bases and J by 4 bases, and 9 bases separated the two germline ends. In DNA, the CDR3 is TGTGCCAGTAGTATTAACCACGGAGAGACCCAGTACTTC. Its protein product is CASSINHGETQYF.

This chain joins TRBV12-5 and TRBJ1-1; the D is unclear. Germline CDR1 is LGHNT and CDR2 is FRNRAP. The CDR3 runs to 13 residues. Trimming took 6 bases from V and 6 from J, leaving 14 bases between them. The CDR3, as DNA: TGTGCTAGTGGCTCAGAGAGGTGGGCTGAAGCTTTCTTT. Protein: CASGSERWAEAFF.

This clone occurred a few times. The gene calls are TRBV18 and TRBJ2-1; TRBD2 matches 8 bases. Germline values: CDR1 KGHSH, CDR2 LQKENI. The CDR3 sequence is 16 residues long. Losses at the gene ends were 0 bases for V and 5 bases for J; bases not matched to a gene: 6. The CDR3 DNA follows: TGTGCCAGCTCACCACCAGCGGGACTAGGTAACAATGAGCAGTTCTTC. Translating gives CASSPPAGLGNNEQFF.

The chain has TRBV2 and TRBJ1-1; TRBD1 might be the D (6 bases). From germline, CDR1 is SNHLY and CDR2 FYNNEI. V lost 7 bases, J lost 3 bases, and 12 bases lay in between. The CDR3 is 13 amino acids. The CDR3 spells CASMYRADTEAFF. The CDR3 nucleotides read TGTGCCAGCATGTACAGGGCGGACACTGAAGCTTTCTTT. Looking up the rest from reference TRBV2 and TRBJ1-1 gives the full variable domain: EPEVTQTPSHQVTQMGQEVILRCVPISNHLYFYWYRQILGQKVEFLVSFYNNEISEKSEIFDDQFSVERPDGSNFTLKIRSTKLEDSAMYFCASMYRADTEAFFGQGTRLTVV.

The sample holds a few counts of this clone. The chain carries TRBV10-3 and TRBJ2-7, with a possible D match to TRBD2 (6 bases). V lost 6 bases to trimming and J lost 1 base, with 10 bases between them. The CDR3 runs 13 residues. Germline lookup yields CDR1 ENHRY and CDR2 SYGVKD. CDR3 region: CAIRGGPSYEQYF. The CDR3 DNA is TGTGCCATCAGGGGAGGACCGTCCTACGAGCAGTACTTC.